This TCR beta chain was recorded in a study of kidney transplant recipient with SARS-CoV-2 infection (TCRdb year 2021). Concerning this clonotype itself: This clone's antigen is unknown. One base separates it from a far larger clone, so it is likely a read error. Likely a read error: the CDR3 ends without its conserved phenylalanine or tryptophan.

These reads were obtained on an Illumina MiSeq. Profiling of the peripheral T cell repertoire targeted human TCRbeta genes. As for the authors' bioinformatics: Beta-binomial modelling was applied to test for differential clonotype abundance so that variability over time was accounted for. Expanded clonotypes were screened against the ImmuneCODE reference database of SARS-CoV-2-associated TCRs and mapped to viral genome regions. Additional repertoire analyses examined TRBV gene usage, CDR3 length, CDR3 amino acid overlap between time points, distributions of clonotype abundance, and Jaccard similarity. Using fastp trimming at Q25 and MiXCR clonotype assembly, TCRdb reanalyzed the public sequencing data and kept in-frame beta chains. Duplicate CDR3 protein sequences are folded into a single record with the most common DNA and genes. These V and J calls originate from TCRdb's pipeline instead of the authors' own analysis. This sample is represented by approximately 250,000 distinct CDR3 sequences; more than 25% of them were singletons. The top ten clones comprise around 6.8% of the sample.

Taken with the paper, the label for time point translates to: pre-pandemic baseline sample and day 111 after first positive SARS-CoV-2 test. According to the germline V gene, CDR1 reads SGHTA and CDR2 reads FQGTGA. The CDR3 is 14 residues long, ends included. CDR3 DNA is the only sequence kept; it has 42 bases, read in frame from the first base. The TCR sequence derives from a male patient between 25 and 40 years old who had COVID-19 and was a kidney transplant recipient. In patients who had a transplant, some T cells may come from the graft donor. This receptor chain uses TRBV7-3 and TRBJ2-5; TRBD2 matches 8 bases in the middle. The last part of the DNA fits TRBJ2-7 better; the J call may be wrong. The sequencing used a blood sample, collected at baseline and around day 120 from a kidney transplant recipient. The CDR3 region: CASSPPGGTYEQYY. The DNA sequence is as follows: TGTGCCAGCAGCCCCCCGGGAGGGACGTACGAGCAGTACTAC.